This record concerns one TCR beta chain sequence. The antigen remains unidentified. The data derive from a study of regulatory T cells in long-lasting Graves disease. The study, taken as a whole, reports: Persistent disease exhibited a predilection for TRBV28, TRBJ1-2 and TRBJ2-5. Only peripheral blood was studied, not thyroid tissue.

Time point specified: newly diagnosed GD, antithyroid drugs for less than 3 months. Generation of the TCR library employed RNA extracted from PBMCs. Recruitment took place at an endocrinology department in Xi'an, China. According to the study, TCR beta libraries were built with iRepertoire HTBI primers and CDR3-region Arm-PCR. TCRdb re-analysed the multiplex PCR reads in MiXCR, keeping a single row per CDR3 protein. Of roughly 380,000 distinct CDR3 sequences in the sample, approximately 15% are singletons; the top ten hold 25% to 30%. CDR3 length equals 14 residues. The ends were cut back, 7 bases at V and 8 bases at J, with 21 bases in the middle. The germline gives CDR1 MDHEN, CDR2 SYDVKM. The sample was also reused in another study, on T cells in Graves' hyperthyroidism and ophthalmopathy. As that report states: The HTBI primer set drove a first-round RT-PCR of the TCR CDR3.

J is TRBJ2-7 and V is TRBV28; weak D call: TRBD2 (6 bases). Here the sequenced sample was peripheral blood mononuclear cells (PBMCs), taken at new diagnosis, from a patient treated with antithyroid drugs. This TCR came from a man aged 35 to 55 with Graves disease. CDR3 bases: TGTGCCAGCAACCCAACGACCGGGAGTTATAAGCAGTACTTC. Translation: CASNPTTGSYKQYF.